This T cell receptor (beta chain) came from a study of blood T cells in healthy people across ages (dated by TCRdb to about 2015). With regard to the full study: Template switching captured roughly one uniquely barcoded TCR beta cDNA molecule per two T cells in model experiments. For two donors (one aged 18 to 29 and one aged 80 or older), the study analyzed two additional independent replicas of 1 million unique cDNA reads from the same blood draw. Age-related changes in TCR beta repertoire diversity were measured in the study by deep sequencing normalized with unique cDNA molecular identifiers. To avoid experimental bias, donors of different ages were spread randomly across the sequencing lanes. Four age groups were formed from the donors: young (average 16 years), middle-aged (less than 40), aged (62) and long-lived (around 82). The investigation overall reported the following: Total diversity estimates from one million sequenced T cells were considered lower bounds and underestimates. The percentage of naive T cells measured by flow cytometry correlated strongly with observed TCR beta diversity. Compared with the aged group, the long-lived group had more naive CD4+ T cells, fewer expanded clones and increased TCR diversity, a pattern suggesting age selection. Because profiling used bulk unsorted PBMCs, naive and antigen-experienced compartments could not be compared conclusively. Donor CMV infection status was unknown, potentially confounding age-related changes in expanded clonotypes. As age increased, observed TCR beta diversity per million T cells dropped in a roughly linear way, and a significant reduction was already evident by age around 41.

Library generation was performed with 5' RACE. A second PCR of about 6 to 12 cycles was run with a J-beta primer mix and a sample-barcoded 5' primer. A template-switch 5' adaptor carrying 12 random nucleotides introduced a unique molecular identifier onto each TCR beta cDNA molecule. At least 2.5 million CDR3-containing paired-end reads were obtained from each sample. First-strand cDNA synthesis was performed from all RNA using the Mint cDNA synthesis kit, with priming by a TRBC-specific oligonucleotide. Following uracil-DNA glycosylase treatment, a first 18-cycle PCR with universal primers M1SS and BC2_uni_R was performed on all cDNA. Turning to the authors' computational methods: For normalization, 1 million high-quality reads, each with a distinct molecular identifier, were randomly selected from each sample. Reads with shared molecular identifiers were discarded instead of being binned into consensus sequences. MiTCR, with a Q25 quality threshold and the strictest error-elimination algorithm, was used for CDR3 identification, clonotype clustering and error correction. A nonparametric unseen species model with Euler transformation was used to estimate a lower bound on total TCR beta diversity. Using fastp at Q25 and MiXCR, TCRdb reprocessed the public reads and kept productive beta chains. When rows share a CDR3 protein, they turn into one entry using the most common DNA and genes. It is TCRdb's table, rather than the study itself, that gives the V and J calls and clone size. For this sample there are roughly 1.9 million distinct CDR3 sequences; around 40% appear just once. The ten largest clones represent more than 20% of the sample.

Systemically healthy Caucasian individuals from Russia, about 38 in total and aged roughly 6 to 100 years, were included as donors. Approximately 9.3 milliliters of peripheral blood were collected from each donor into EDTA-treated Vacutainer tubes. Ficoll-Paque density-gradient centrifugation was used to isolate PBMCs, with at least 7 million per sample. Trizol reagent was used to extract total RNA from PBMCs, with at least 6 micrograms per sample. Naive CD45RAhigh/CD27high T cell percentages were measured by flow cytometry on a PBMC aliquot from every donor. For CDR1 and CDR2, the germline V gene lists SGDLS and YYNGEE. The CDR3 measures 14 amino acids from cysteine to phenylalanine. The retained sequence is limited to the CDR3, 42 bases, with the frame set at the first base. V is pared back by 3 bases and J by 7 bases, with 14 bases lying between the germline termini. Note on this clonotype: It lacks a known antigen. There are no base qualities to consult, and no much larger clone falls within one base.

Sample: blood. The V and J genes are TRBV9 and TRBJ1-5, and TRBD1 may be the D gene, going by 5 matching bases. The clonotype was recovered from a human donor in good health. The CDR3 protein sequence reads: CASSAGPGSQPQHF. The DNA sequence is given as TGTGCCAGCAGCGCAGGACCAGGGAGCCAGCCCCAGCATTTT.